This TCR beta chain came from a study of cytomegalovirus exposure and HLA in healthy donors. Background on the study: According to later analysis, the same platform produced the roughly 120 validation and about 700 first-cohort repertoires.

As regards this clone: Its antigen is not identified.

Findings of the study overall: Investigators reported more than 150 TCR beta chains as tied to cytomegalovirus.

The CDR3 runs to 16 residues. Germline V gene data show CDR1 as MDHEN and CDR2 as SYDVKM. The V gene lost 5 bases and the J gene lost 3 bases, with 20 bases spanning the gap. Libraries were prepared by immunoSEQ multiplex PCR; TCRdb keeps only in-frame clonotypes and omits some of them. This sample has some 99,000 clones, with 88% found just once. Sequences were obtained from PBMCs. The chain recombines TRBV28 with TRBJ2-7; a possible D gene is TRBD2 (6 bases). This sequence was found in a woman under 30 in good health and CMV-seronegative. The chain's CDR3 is CASSPWRDSPRYEQYF. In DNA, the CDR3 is TGTGCCAGCAGTCCATGGAGGGATTCTCCCCGCTACGAGCAGTACTTC. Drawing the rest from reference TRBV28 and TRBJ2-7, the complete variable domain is DVKVTQSSRYLVKRTGEKVFLECVQDMDHENMFWYRQDPGLGLRLIYFSYDVKMKEKGDIPEGYSVSREKKERFSLILESASTNQTSMYLCASSPWRDSPRYEQYFGPGTRLTVT.